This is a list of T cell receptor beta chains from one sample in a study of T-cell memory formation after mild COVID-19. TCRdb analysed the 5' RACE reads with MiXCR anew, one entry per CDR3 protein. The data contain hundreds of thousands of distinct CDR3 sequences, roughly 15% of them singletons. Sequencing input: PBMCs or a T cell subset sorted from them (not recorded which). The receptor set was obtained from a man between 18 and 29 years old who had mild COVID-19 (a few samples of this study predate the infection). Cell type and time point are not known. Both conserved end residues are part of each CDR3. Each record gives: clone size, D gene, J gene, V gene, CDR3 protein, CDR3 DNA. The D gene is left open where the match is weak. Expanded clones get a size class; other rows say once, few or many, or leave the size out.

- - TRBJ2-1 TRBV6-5 CASSYSHHEQFF TGTGCCAGCAGTTATTCCCATCATGAGCAGTTCTTC
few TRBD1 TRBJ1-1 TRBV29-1 CSGKDRVLNTEAFF TGCAGCGGTAAGGACAGGGTCCTGAACACTGAAGCTTTCTTT
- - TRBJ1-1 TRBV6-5 CASSYSIMGGNTEAFF TGTGCCAGCAGTTACTCGATAATGGGGGGAAACACTGAAGCTTTCTTT
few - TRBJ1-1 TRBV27 CASSFFARGLTEAFF TGTGCCAGCAGTTTTTTTGCCCGGGGGCTCACTGAAGCTTTCTTT
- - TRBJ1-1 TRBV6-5 CASSYSRGLEAFF TGTGCCAGCAGTTACTCGAGGGGCCTAGAAGCTTTCTTT
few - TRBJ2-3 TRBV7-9 CASSLDPIRDTQYF TGTGCCAGCAGCTTAGACCCGATTAGAGATACGCAGTATTTT
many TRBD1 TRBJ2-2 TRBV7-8 CASSSIGTANTGELFF TGTGCCAGCAGTTCGATCGGGACAGCGAACACCGGGGAGCTGTTTTTT
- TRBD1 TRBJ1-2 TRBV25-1 CASSEGTGGSDGYTF TGTGCCAGCAGTGAGGGGACAGGGGGCAGTGATGGCTACACCTTC
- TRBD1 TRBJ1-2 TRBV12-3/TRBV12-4 CASSFSGQGEGYTF TGTGCCAGCAGTTTCTCCGGACAGGGAGAGGGCTACACCTTC
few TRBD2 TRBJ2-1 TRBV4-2 CASSQDYSGGAGEQFF TGTGCCAGCAGCCAAGATTATAGCGGGGGGGCCGGTGAGCAGTTCTTC
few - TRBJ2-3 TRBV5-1 CASSLLLQGTDTQYF TGCGCCAGCAGCTTACTGTTACAGGGCACAGATACGCAGTATTTT
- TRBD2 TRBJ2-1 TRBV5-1 CASRLAGGPGEQFF TGCGCCAGCAGGCTAGCGGGGGGGCCGGGGGAGCAGTTCTTC
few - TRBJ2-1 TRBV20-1 CSAMVGGSEQFF TGCAGTGCTATGGTTGGGGGTAGCGAGCAGTTCTTC
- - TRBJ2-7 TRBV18 CASSPTGSWGYEQYF TGTGCCAGCTCTCCTACTGGGTCTTGGGGTTACGAGCAGTACTTC
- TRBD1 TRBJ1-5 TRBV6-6 CAIRTGGAGLGQPQHF TGTGCCATACGAACAGGGGGCGCGGGTTTAGGGCAGCCCCAGCATTTT
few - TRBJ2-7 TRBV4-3 CASSPRQESYEQYF TGCGCCAGCAGCCCAAGACAGGAAAGTTACGAGCAGTACTTC
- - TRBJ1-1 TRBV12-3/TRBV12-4 CASSGWGGETEAFF TGTGCCAGCAGTGGCTGGGGGGGTGAGACTGAAGCTTTCTTT
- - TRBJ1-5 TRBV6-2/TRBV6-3 CASRLGVDQPQHF TGTGCCAGCCGGCTGGGGGTGGATCAGCCCCAGCATTTT
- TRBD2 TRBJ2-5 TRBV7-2 CASSPGTSGGHRRETQYF TGTGCCAGCAGTCCCGGGACTAGCGGGGGTCATAGGCGGGAGACCCAGTACTTC
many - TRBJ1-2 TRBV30 CAWSRQVNGYTF TGTGCCTGGAGCAGACAGGTCAACGGCTACACCTTC
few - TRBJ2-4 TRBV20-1 CSARNPVGKNIQYF TGCAGTGCTAGAAATCCGGTGGGCAAAAACATTCAGTACTTC
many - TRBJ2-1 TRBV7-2 CASSLAEGGEQFF TGTGCCAGCAGCTTAGCGGAGGGAGGTGAGCAGTTCTTC
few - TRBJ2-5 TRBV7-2 CASSPTKTQYF TGTGCCAGCAGTCCCACGAAGACCCAGTACTTC
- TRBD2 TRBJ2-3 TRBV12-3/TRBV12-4 CASSLLAGATTDTQYF TGTGCCAGCAGTTTACTAGCGGGGGCCACCACAGATACGCAGTATTTT
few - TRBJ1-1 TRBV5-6 CASSHVQGLSEAFF TGTGCCAGCAGCCATGTACAGGGACTTTCTGAAGCTTTCTTT
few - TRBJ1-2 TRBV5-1 CASSLGQTYGYTF TGCGCCAGCAGCTTGGGGCAGACTTATGGCTACACCTTC
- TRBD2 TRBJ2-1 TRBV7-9 CASSLVSGADEQFF TGTGCCAGCAGCCTAGTTAGCGGGGCGGATGAGCAGTTCTTC
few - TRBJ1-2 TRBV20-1 CSASGGGYTF TGCAGTGCTAGTGGGGGTGGCTACACCTTC
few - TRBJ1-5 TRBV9 CASSWDGLEPQHF TGTGCCAGCAGCTGGGACGGCTTAGAGCCCCAGCATTTT
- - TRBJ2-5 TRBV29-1 CSVHPRETQYF TGCAGCGTTCACCCTCGCGAGACCCAGTACTTC
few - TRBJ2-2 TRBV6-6 CASSYIPRYTGELFF TGTGCCAGCAGTTACATTCCCCGGTACACCGGGGAGCTGTTTTTT
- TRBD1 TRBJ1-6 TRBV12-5 CASGLVLRQGAVKSPLHF TGTGCTAGTGGTTTGGTACTACGGCAGGGGGCGGTTAAATCACCCCTCCACTTT
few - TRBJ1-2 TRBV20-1 CSARLALDYGYTF TGCAGTGCGCGGTTGGCTCTTGACTATGGCTACACCTTC
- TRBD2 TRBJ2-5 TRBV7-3 CASSATSAQETQYF TGTGCCAGCAGCGCAACTAGCGCTCAAGAGACCCAGTACTTC
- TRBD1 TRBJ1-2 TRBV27 CASSLNGQGASVYGYTF TGTGCCAGCAGTCTTAACGGACAGGGGGCCTCCGTCTATGGCTACACCTTC
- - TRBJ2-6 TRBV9 CASSSRRSGKSGANVLTF TGTGCCAGCAGCTCAAGGCGGTCAGGGAAATCTGGGGCCAACGTCCTGACTTTC
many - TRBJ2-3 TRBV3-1 CASSQGGGPSDTQYF TGTGCCAGCAGCCAAGGCGGGGGCCCATCAGATACGCAGTATTTT
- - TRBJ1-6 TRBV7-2 CASSLVGRGQAPLHF TGTGCCAGCAGCTTAGTTGGGCGGGGGCAAGCACCCCTCCACTTT
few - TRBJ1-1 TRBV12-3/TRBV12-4 CASSFGRGEAFF TGTGCCAGCAGTTTCGGGAGAGGTGAAGCTTTCTTT
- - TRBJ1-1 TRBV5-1 CASGEVGNTEAFF TGCGCCAGCGGTGAAGTCGGGAACACTGAAGCTTTCTTT
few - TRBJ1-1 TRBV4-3 CASTGGLNTEAFF TGCGCCAGCACTGGGGGGTTGAACACTGAAGCTTTCTTT
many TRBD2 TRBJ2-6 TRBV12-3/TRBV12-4 CASNLGGSGANVLTF TGTGCCAGCAACTTGGGAGGGTCTGGGGCCAACGTCCTGACTTTC
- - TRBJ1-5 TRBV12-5 CASGSTDGGLQHF TGTGCTAGTGGATCAACCGACGGTGGACTCCAGCATTTT
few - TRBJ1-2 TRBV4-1 CASSQEARVYGYTF TGCGCCAGCAGCCAAGAAGCGAGGGTCTATGGCTACACCTTC
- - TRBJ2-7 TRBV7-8 CASSLQTGSSSYEQYF TGTGCCAGCAGTCTTCAGACAGGTTCGAGCTCCTACGAGCAGTACTTC
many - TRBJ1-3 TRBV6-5 CASSYSIPGQPYSGNTIYF TGTGCCAGCAGTTACTCGATCCCGGGTCAGCCCTATTCTGGAAACACCATATATTTT
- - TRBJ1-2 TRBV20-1 CSASRPTRYGYTF TGCAGTGCTAGTCGGCCGACGAGATATGGCTACACCTTC
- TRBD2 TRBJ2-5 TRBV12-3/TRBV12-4 CASSLERGGVETQYF TGTGCCAGCAGTTTGGAGCGGGGGGGCGTGGAGACCCAGTACTTC
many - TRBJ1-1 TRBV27 CASSLSRDTEAFF TGTGCCAGCAGTTTATCCAGGGACACTGAAGCTTTCTTT
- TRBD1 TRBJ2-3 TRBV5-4 CASSSAVRTGRGTDTQYF TGTGCCAGCAGCTCCGCCGTCCGGACAGGGAGAGGCACAGATACGCAGTATTTT
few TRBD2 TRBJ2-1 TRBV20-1 CSASEGLDNEQFF TGCAGTGCTAGTGAGGGACTAGACAATGAGCAGTTCTTC
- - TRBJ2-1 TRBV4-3 CASSQDGGRQFF TGCGCCAGCAGCCAAGATGGGGGAAGGCAGTTCTTC
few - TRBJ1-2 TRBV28 CASRDVRGLNYGYTF TGTGCCAGCAGGGACGTACGGGGGCTAAACTATGGCTACACCTTC